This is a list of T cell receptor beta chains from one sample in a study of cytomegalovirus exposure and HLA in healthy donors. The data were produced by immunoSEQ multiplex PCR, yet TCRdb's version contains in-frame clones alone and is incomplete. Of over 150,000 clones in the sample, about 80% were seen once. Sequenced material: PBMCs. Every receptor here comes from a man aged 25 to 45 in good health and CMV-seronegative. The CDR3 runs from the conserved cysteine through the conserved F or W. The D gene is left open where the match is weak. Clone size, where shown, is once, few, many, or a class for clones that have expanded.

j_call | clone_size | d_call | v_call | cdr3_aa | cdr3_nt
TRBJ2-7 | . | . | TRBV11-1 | CASSSGHNSYEQYF | TGTGCCAGCAGCTCTGGGCACAACTCCTACGAGCAGTACTTC
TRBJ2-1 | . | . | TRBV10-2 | CASQDTGLGSGYSNEQFF | TGCGCCAGCCAAGACACCGGGCTTGGTAGCGGTTACTCCAATGAGCAGTTCTTC
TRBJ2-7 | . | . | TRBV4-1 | CASSQDPGSEYEQYF | TGCGCCAGCAGCCAAGACCCCGGGAGTGAGTACGAGCAGTACTTC
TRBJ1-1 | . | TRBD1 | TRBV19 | CASSTGQAVNTEAFF | TGTGCCAGTAGTACCGGACAGGCCGTGAACACTGAAGCTTTCTTT
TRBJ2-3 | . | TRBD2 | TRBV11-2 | CASSSEGAGPDTQYF | TGTGCCAGCAGCTCGGAGGGAGCGGGACCAGATACGCAGTATTTT
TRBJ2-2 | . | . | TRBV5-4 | CASSSRGGTGELFF | TGTGCCAGCAGCTCCCGAGGGGGCACCGGGGAGCTGTTTTTT
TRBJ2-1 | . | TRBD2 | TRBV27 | CASSSGLAFYNEQFF | TGTGCCAGCAGTTCGGGACTAGCGTTCTACAATGAGCAGTTCTTC
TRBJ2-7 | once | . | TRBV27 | CASSFEGARYEQYF | TGTGCCAGCAGTTTTGAAGGGGCGCGGTACGAGCAGTACTTC
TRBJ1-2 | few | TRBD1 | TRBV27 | CASSAGTGRLDGYTF | TGTGCCAGCAGTGCCGGGACAGGTCGGCTTGATGGCTACACCTTC
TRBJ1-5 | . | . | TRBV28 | CASSPGWGTSNQPQHF | TGTGCCAGCAGTCCAGGGTGGGGTACGAGCAATCAGCCCCAGCATTTT
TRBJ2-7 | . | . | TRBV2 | CTNTVRAASSYEQYF | TGTACCAATACGGTGCGGGCGGCCAGCTCCTACGAGCAGTACTTC
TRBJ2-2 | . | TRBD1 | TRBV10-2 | CASSMTGEKTGELFF | TGCGCCAGCAGCATGACAGGGGAGAAGACCGGGGAGCTGTTTTTT
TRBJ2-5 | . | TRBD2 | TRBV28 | CASTSSGGPGAQYF | TGTGCCAGCACCTCTAGCGGGGGCCCCGGGGCCCAGTACTTC
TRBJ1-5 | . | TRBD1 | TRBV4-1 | CASSRLGGGIDQPQHF | TGCGCCAGCAGCCGGTTAGGGGGCGGAATCGATCAGCCCCAGCATTTT
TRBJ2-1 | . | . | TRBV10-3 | CARSGSDSDEQFF | TGTGCCAGGAGCGGCAGCGATAGCGATGAGCAGTTCTTC
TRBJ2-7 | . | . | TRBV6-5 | CASSYGGGGTYEQYF | TGTGCCAGCAGTTACGGGGGCGGGGGAACCTACGAGCAGTACTTC
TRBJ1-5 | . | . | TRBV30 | CAWSSRGNGQPQHF | TGTGCCTGGAGTTCACGGGGGAACGGGCAGCCCCAGCATTTT
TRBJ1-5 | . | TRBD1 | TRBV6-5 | CASSITGEGNQPQHF | TGTGCCAGCAGCATAACAGGGGAGGGCAATCAGCCCCAGCATTTT
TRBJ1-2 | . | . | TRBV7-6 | CASSLGGGYGYTF | TGTGCCAGCAGCTTGGGGGGGGGATATGGCTACACCTTC
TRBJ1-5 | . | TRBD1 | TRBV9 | CASSVDTGGQPQHF | TGTGCCAGCAGCGTAGACACAGGGGGTCAGCCCCAGCATTTT
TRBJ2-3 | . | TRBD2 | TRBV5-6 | CASSLGRESDTQYF | TGTGCCAGCAGCTTGGGGCGGGAGTCAGATACGCAGTATTTT
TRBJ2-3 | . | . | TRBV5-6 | CASSRMFLAQADTQYF | TGTGCCAGCAGCCGTATGTTTCTAGCGCAGGCAGATACGCAGTATTTT
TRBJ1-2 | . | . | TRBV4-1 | CASSQDGDRYYGYTF | TGCGCCAGCAGCCAAGATGGAGACAGGTACTATGGCTACACCTTC
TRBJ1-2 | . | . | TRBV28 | CASSFFGEGYGYTF | TGTGCCAGCAGTTTTTTCGGGGAGGGCTATGGCTACACCTTC
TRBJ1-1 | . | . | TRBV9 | CASSPSGQEHNTEAFF | TGTGCCAGCAGCCCAAGCGGGCAGGAGCATAACACTGAAGCTTTCTTT
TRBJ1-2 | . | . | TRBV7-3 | CASSFQGTYGYTF | TGTGCCAGCAGCTTTCAGGGGACCTATGGCTACACCTTC
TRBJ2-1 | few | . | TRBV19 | CASSIGRAGDLISTNYNEQFF | TGTGCCAGTAGTATAGGTAGGGCGGGTGATTTAATTAGCACCAACTACAATGAGCAGTTCTTC
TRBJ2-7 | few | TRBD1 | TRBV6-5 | CASSYSGTGWSEQYF | TGTGCCAGCAGTTACTCGGGGACAGGTTGGTCCGAGCAGTACTTC
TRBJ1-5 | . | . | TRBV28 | CASSLPPEPQHF | TGTGCCAGCAGTTTACCCCCAGAGCCCCAGCATTTT
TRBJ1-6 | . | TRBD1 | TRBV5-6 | CASSFKDRGDSPLHF | TGTGCCAGCAGCTTCAAGGACAGGGGGGATTCACCCCTCCACTTT
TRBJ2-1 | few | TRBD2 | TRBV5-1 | CASSLETSGYNEQFF | TGCGCCAGCAGCTTGGAGACTAGCGGATACAATGAGCAGTTCTTC